The sequence of this T cell receptor (beta chain) was determined in a study of cytomegalovirus exposure and HLA in healthy donors. Findings and caveats of the study: Accurate prediction of most subjects' HLA-A and HLA-B alleles from TCR beta sequences was reported. It was reported that the classifier diagnosed cytomegalovirus status with high specificity and sensitivity in both the original and validation cohorts.

In the PCR, 60 Vbeta and 13 Jbeta primers were used. Sequencing used immunoSEQ multiplex PCR; TCRdb keeps in-frame clones, though not all of them. The top ten clones hold around 0.92% of a sample with 100,000 to 150,000 clones, about 80% of them seen once. All donors participated as healthy donors of bone marrow. Each donor was nominally healthy when sampled (though unrecorded immune exposures were likely). With regard to this clone: The antigen is undetermined.

The receptor was isolated from a human donor in good health. What was sequenced was PBMCs.

The CDR3 bases are TGCGCCAGCGGTGGGGGGGAGACAGATACGCAGTATTTT. This gives the protein CASGGGETDTQYF. The chain couples TRBV10-2 to TRBJ2-3; 7 bases are shared with TRBD2. The germline V gene encodes CDR1 WSHSY and CDR2 SAAADI. J gave up 3 bases and V 8 bases, and 5 bases lay outside the gene matches. The CDR3 has 13 amino acids.